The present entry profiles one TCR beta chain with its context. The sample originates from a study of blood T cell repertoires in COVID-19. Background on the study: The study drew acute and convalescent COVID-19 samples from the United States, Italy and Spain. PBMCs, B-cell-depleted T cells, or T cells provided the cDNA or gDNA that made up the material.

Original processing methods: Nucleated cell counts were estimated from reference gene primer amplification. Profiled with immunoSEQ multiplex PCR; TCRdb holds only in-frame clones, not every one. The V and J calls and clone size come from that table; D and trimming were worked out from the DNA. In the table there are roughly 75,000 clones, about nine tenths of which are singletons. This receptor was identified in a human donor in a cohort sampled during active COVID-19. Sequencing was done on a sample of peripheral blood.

The chain's CDR3 is CASSPRDGQGMHGYTF. The CDR3, as DNA: TGTGCCAGTAGTCCCCGGGATGGACAGGGGATGCATGGCTACACCTTC. The gene calls are TRBV19 and TRBJ1-2, with 9 bases lining up with TRBD1. CDR3 length: 16 residues. Trimming at V came to 5 bases and at J to 6 bases, leaving 13 bases not matched to a gene. Germline loops: CDR1 LNHDA, CDR2 SQIVND (reference sequence).